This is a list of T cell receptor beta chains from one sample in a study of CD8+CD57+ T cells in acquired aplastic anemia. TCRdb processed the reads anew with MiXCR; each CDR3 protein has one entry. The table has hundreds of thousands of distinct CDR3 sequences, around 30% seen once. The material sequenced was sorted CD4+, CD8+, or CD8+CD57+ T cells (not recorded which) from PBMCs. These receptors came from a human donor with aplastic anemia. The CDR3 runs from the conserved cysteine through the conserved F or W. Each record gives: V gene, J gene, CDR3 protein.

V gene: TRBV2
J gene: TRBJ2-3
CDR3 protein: CASSLSRVSSTDTQYF

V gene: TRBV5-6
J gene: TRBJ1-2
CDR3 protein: CASSFSGTGSNGYTF

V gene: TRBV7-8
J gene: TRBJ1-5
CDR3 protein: CASSSRGPQHF

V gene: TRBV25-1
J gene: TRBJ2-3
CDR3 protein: CASIGSGRGELLDTQYF

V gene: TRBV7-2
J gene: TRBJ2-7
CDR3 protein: CASSAGLQYEQYF

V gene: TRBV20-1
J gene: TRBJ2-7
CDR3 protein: CSARRGPYEQYF

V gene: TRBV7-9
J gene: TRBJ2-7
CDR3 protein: CASSLPGTGVDEQYF

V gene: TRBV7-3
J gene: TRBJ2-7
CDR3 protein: CASSPTGSGNEQYF

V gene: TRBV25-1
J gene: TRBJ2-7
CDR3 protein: CASSRTAAYEQYF

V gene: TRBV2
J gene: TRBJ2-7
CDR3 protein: CASSVGPGHDYYEQYF

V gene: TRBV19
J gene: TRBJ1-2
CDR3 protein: CASSVPDRVSLNYGYTF

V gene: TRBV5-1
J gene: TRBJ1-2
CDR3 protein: CASTDLRGADLGIEGYTF

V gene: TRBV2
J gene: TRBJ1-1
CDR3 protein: CASSETWTGRTEAFF

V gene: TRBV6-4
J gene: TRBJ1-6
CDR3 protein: CASSAEGANSPLHF

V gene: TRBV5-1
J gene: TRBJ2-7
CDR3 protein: CASSLATPGEYYEQYF

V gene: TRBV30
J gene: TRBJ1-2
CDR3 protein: CAWSVQGMVGYGYTF

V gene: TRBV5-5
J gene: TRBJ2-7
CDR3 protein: CASSLASQGRNEQYF

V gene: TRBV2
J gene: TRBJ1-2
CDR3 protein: CASSADRVDYGYTF

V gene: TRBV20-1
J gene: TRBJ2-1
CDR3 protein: CSVLSTGSSYNEQFF

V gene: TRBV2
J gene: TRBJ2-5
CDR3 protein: CASRGTPSGIGNEETQYF

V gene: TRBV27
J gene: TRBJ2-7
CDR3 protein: CASSLLGTYEQYF

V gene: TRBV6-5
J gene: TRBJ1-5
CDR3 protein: CASSFRGLESQPQHF

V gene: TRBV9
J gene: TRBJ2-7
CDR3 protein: CASSQPMREQYF

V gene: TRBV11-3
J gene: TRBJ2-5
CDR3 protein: CASSPTPGTHYQETQYF

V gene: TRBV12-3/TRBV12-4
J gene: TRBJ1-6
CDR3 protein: CASSIGQPSSYNSPLHF

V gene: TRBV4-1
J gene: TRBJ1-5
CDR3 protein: CASNHPPGTGNQPQHF

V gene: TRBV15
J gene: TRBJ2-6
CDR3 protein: CATSGTASGANVLTF

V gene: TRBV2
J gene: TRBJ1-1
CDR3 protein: CASTGGGKWNTEAFF

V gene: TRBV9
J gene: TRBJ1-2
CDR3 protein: CASSIGQGANYGYTF

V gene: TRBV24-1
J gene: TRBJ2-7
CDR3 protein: CATSRVSHEQYF

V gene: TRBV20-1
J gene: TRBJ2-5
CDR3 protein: CSAPTSGGLQETQYF

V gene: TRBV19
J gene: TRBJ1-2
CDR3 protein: CAWSTQGFDGYTF

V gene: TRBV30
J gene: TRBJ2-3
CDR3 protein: CAWNGGLQDTQYF

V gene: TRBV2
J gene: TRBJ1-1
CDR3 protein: CASTRRDTEAFF

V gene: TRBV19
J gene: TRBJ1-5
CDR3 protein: CASSIRQGWDQPQHF

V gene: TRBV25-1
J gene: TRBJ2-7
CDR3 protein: CASSSPRVDYEQYF

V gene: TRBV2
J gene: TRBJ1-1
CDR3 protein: CASALEENTEAFF

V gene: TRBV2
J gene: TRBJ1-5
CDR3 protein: CASTPRGQGRQPQHF

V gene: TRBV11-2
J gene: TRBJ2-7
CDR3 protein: CASSLSWGGRSGEQYF

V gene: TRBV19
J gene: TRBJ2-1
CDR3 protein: CASTIHNEQFF

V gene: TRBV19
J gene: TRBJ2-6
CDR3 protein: CASTQFGRGVNVLTF

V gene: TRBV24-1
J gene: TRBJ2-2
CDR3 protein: CATSDISGGRTGELFF

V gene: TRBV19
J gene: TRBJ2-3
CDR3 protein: CAAAVGTDTQYF

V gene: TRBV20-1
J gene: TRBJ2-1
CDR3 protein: CSASRGISYNEQFF

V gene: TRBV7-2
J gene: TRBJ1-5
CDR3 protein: CASSLGQGGSNQPQHF

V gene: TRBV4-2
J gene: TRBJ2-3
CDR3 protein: CASSAGGVGLTDTQYF

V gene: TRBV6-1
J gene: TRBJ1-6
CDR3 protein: CASSAELNSPLHF

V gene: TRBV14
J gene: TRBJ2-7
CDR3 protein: CASSQGLAYEQYF

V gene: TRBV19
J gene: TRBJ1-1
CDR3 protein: CASTLTGDTEAFF

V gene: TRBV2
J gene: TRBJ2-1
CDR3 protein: CASTLQLSDGKQFF

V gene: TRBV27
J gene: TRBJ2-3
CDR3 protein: CASSWRDSYTDTQYF

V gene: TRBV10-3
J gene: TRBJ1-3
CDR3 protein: CAITIEDTIYF

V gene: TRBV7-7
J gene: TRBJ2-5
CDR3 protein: CASSSRQQETQYF